Following are 20 T cell receptor beta chains from one sample sequenced in a study of CD8 T cells in Susac syndrome. Reverse transcription used roughly 0.45 to 1 ug RNA and random hexamers. MiXCR was run by TCRdb on the immunoSEQ multiplex PCR reads, yielding one entry per CDR3 protein. The data show more than 150,000 distinct CDR3 sequences, 90% to 95% seen once. The sequenced sample consisted of CD4+ T cells from PBMCs. The receptors come from a human donor with Susac syndrome.

V is TRBV7-3 and J is TRBJ2-3; D possibly corresponds to TRBD2 (10 bases). V dropped 0 bases and J dropped 8 bases, with 30 bases sitting between them. The germline gives CDR1 SGHTA, CDR2 FQGTGA. The CDR3 contains 20 residues. This chain's CDR3 is CASSLTLGQGGLAAGGTQYF. The CDR3 bases are TGTGCCAGCAGCTTAACCTTGGGACAGGGAGGACTAGCGGCGGGAGGTACGCAGTATTTT.

The chain employs TRBV9 and TRBJ2-7; D is unclear. The ends were cut back, 0 bases at V and 5 bases at J, with 9 bases in the middle. This CDR3 is built from 13 residues. CDR1 and CDR2 from the germline V gene are SGDLS and YYNGEE. Written as DNA, the CDR3 is TGTGCCAGCAGCGTAGCAGCCGATAACGAGCAGTACTTC. This codes for CASSVAADNEQYF.

V gene TRBV5-1 combines with J gene TRBJ1-2; D remains unclear. Germline CDR1 SGHRS, CDR2 YFSETQ. V lost 4 bases and J 7 bases, leaving 20 bases between the germline ends. The CDR3 consists of 15 residues. The chain's CDR3 is CASSPDVALMGGYTF. The CDR3 DNA reads TGCGCCAGCAGCCCGGACGTTGCATTAATGGGTGGCTACACCTTC.

The chain couples TRBV20-1 to TRBJ2-5; 7 positions match TRBD1. Looked up from germline, CDR1 is DFQATT and CDR2 is SNEGSKA (reference sequence). Losses at the gene ends were 5 bases for V and 5 bases for J; bases not matched to a gene: 8. The CDR3 length is 13 residues. CDR3 protein: CSAHVRGKETQYF. The CDR3 DNA is TGCAGTGCTCATGTCAGGGGGAAGGAGACCCAGTACTTC.

This clonotype has only one observation. The chain employs TRBV29-1 and TRBJ1-1, with D possibly matching TRBD1 (6 bases). The V end lost 4 bases, the J end lost 1 base, and 10 bases lay between the germline ends. Per the germline V gene, CDR1 is SQVTM and CDR2 is ANQGSEA. The length of the CDR3 is 13 residues. Here the CDR3 reads CSVVRDTNTEAFF. The CDR3 DNA is TGCAGCGTTGTCCGGGACACGAACACTGAAGCTTTCTTT. The full variable domain, with the rest looked up from reference TRBV29-1 and TRBJ1-1, is SAVISQKPSRDICQRGTSLTIQCQVDSQVTMMFWYRQQPGQSLTLIATANQGSEATYESGFVIDKFPISRPNLTFSTLTVSNMSPEDSSIYLCSVVRDTNTEAFFGQGTRLTVV.

This chain uses TRBV20-1 with TRBJ2-1, with TRBD2 matching 10 bases. The CDR3 extends over 16 amino acids. Germline values: CDR1 DFQATT, CDR2 SNEGSKA (reference sequence). V shed 3 bases and J 5 bases; nucleotides not matched to a gene: 10. The CDR3 loop reads CSASVASGGADNEQFF. In nucleotides, the CDR3 is TGCAGTGCTAGTGTGGCCAGCGGGGGGGCTGACAATGAGCAGTTCTTC.

This clonotype came up a few times. V usage is TRBV20-1 and J usage is TRBJ2-7, with D perhaps matching TRBD2 (5 bases). V lost 5 bases, J lost 5 bases, and 10 bases lay in between. The CDR3 is made up of 11 amino acids. Germline loops: CDR1 DFQATT, CDR2 SNEGSKA (reference sequence). The CDR3 reads CSARRGNEQYF. In nucleotides, the CDR3 is TGCAGTGCTCGTCGGGGAAACGAGCAGTACTTC.

The CDR3 loop is CASSGRFDYGYTF. The CDR3 DNA is TGTGCCAGCAGTGGGAGATTTGACTATGGCTACACCTTC. The rearrangement links TRBV6-2 or TRBV6-3 to TRBJ1-2; D unresolved. Germline-derived CDR1 and CDR2 are MNHEY and SVGEGT. The CDR3 covers 13 residues. V lost 5 bases to trimming and J lost 3 bases, with 10 bases between them.

V and J are TRBV5-4 and TRBJ2-1; D remains unclear. V dropped 0 bases and J dropped 4 bases, with 5 bases sitting between them. The V gene's germline CDR1 is SGHNT and CDR2 YYREEE (reference sequence). This CDR3 has 13 residues. CDR3 nucleotide sequence: TGTGCCAGCAGCTTGGTTGAGTACAATGAGCAGTTCTTC. Translated, it gives CASSLVEYNEQFF.

The CDR3 is CSARASISRQKYNEQFF. The CDR3, as DNA: TGCAGTGCTAGAGCTTCGATATCACGCCAAAAGTACAATGAGCAGTTCTTC. The V gene is TRBV20-1, the J gene TRBJ2-1; no reliable D call. The CDR3 extends over 17 amino acids. Looked up from germline, CDR1 is DFQATT and CDR2 is SNEGSKA (reference sequence). Trimming shortened V by 1 base and J by 4 bases, and 20 bases separated the two germline ends.

V gene TRBV20-1 combines with J gene TRBJ2-7; D call uncertain. Germline CDR1 DFQATT, CDR2 SNEGSKA (reference sequence). The V gene lost 1 base and the J gene lost 4 bases, with 5 bases spanning the gap. The CDR3 has 11 amino acids. The CDR3 DNA follows: TGCAGTGCTAGAGTGGGGTACGAGCAGTACTTC. The encoded protein is CSARVGYEQYF.

Only one count was recorded for this clonotype. J is TRBJ2-7 and V is TRBV20-1, with 9 nucleotides matching TRBD2. The CDR3 is made up of 12 amino acids. V was pared by 3 bases and J by 3 bases, with 0 bases of the junction left unmatched. Germline V CDR1 and CDR2: DFQATT, SNEGSKA (reference sequence). The CDR3 loop reads CSARTSGYEQYF. CDR3 bases: TGCAGTGCTAGGACTAGCGGCTACGAGCAGTACTTC.

The chain combines TRBV14 with TRBJ2-1; tentatively, D is TRBD2 (7 bases). V lost 6 bases and J lost 0, with 12 bases in between. There are 15 residues in the CDR3. Germline V gene data show CDR1 as SGHDN and CDR2 as FVKESK. Here the CDR3 reads CASREGGSSYNEQFF. CDR3 bases: TGTGCCAGCAGAGAGGGGGGGAGCTCCTACAATGAGCAGTTCTTC.

The chain employs TRBV27 and TRBJ1-3, with D possibly being TRBD1 (5 bases). V lost 6 bases and J 6 bases, leaving 15 bases between the germline ends. Germline V gene data show CDR1 as MNHEY and CDR2 as SMNVEV (reference sequence). The length of the CDR3 is 14 residues. In DNA, the CDR3 is TGTGCCAGCAGGCCGGCCGGGGGGTCAAACACCATATATTTT. Translation: CASRPAGGSNTIYF.

V usage is TRBV20-1 and J usage is TRBJ2-7; D may match TRBD1 or TRBD2 (5 bases each). V lost 5 bases, J lost 1 base, and 9 bases lay in between. CDR3 length equals 12 residues. From germline, CDR1 is DFQATT and CDR2 SNEGSKA (reference sequence). CDR3 in DNA: TGCAGTGCTTTGGGACGGTCCTACGAGCAGTACTTC. Its protein is CSALGRSYEQYF.

The chain combines TRBV9 with TRBJ1-1; D not certain. This CDR3 has 13 amino acids. V lost 1 base, J lost 1 base, and 5 bases lay in between. CDR1 and CDR2 from the germline V gene are SGDLS and YYNGEE. The CDR3 protein is CASSVRPNTEAFF. DNA for the CDR3: TGTGCCAGCAGCGTAAGACCGAACACTGAAGCTTTCTTT.

The chain employs TRBV25-1 and TRBJ1-5; a weak D match, TRBD1 (5 bases). Per germline, CDR1 MGHDK and CDR2 SYGVNS. Trimming took off 2 bases at V and 4 bases at J, with 9 bases between the two ends. There are 14 residues in the CDR3. Here the CDR3 DNA reads TGTGCCAGCAGTGAACAGGGAGTTAATCAGCCCCAGCATTTT. Translated, it gives CASSEQGVNQPQHF.

The gene calls are TRBV6-6 and TRBJ1-4; D call uncertain. Trimming pared 9 bases from V and 0 bases from J, leaving 8 bases between. CDR3 length: 13 amino acids. Germline CDR1 is MNHNY and CDR2 is SVGAGI (reference sequence). The CDR3, as DNA: TGTGCCAGTACCCCGACAACTAATGAAAAACTGTTTTTT. As protein: CASTPTTNEKLFF.

This chain connects TRBV29-1 to TRBJ2-1, with 10 bases matching TRBD1. V shed 7 bases, J shed 4 bases, and the junction held 7 bases outside the gene matches. Germline CDR1 and CDR2: SQVTM and ANQGSEA. This CDR3 is 14 amino acids long. The CDR3 region has the DNA TGCAGCGCCTACCGGGACAGGGGTTACAATGAGCAGTTCTTC. Protein product: CSAYRDRGYNEQFF.

The chain is built from TRBV6-6 and TRBJ2-3; D is unresolved. This CDR3 spans 12 amino acids. CDR1 is MNHNY and CDR2 is SVGAGI in the germline V gene (reference sequence). The germline V and J ends were trimmed by 5 bases and 2 bases, with 5 bases remaining between them. This CDR3 reads CASSRVTDTQYF. The CDR3, as DNA: TGTGCCAGCAGTCGCGTCACAGATACGCAGTATTTT.